This T cell receptor beta chain was identified during a study of cytomegalovirus exposure and HLA in healthy donors. Broader study findings: Across all donors, roughly uniform sequencing depth was an assumption of the presence/absence analyses.

The PCR made use of 60 Vbeta and 13 Jbeta primers. TCRdb keeps only in-frame clones here, not all; method: immunoSEQ multiplex PCR. The sample holds 85,000 to 120,000 clones, 70% to 80% seen once. This clone occurred a few times. Its antigen is as yet unknown. CDR3 length equals 15 residues. Germline V gives CDR1 SQVTM, CDR2 ANQGSEA. V gave up 7 bases and J gave up 5 bases, with 21 bases separating them. The receptor comes from a boy younger than 18 in good health and CMV-seronegative. Sequenced input: PBMCs. V gene TRBV29-1 combines with J gene TRBJ2-1; D may be TRBD2 (6 bases). CDR3 sequence: CSGMTLRGNNNEQFF. For the CDR3, the DNA is TGCAGCGGAATGACACTGCGGGGTAATAACAATGAGCAGTTCTTC.